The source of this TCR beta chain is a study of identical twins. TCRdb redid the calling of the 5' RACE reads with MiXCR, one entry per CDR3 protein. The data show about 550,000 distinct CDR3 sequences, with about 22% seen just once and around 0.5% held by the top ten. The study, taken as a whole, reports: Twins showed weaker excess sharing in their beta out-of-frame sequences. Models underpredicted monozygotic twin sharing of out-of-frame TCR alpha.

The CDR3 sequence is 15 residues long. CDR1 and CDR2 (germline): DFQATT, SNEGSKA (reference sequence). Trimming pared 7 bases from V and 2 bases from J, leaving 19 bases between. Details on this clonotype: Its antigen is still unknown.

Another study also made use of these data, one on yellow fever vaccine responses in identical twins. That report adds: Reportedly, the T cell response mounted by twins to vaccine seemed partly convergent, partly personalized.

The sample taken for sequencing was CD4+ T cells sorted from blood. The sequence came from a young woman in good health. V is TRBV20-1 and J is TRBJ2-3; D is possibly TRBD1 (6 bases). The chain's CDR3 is CSVPFRDTYTDTQYF. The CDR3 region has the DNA TGCAGTGTCCCCTTCCGGGACACTTACACAGATACGCAGTATTTT.